This T cell receptor (beta chain) stems from a study of cytomegalovirus exposure and HLA in healthy donors. The study, taken as a whole, reports: In terms of immune exposure information, only CMV serostatus was available. The authors later found HLA-associated TCR beta chains more clonally expanded than equally common others.

Between the trimmed V and J ends, which lost 8 bases and 2 bases, there was a span of 16 bases. The length of the CDR3 is 15 residues. With 60 Vbeta and 13 Jbeta primers, the PCR was carried out. TCRdb's copy holds only in-frame clones and misses some; the assay was immunoSEQ multiplex PCR. The sample consists of more than 100,000 clones, 85% to 90% of them appearing once. A note on this clone: Its antigen is undetermined.

The gene calls are TRBV23-1 and TRBJ2-1; perhaps TRBD1 as D (6 bases). TRBV23-1 is labeled an ORF, and its function is uncertain. Sequencing was carried out using PBMCs. This receptor was taken from a woman in her 30s in good health and CMV-seronegative. The CDR3 DNA sequence: TGCGCCAGCCCCAATCGGGACACCGCCTACAATGAGCAGTTCTTC. Translating it yields CASPNRDTAYNEQFF.